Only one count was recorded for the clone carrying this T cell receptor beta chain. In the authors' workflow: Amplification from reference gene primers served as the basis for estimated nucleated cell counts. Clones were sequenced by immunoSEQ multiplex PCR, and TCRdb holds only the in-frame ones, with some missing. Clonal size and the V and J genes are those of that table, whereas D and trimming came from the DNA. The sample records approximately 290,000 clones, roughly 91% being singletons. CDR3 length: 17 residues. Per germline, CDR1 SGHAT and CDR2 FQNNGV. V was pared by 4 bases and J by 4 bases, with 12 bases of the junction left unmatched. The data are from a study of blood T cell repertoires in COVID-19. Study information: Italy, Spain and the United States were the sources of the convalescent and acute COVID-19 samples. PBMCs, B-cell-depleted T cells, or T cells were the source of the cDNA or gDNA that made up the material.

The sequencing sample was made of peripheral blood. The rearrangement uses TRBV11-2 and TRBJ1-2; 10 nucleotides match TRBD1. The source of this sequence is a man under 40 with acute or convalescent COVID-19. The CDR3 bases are TGTGCCAGCAGCTCCGGAGGGACGGGACAGGGGCTCTATGGCTACACCTTC. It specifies CASSSGGTGQGLYGYTF.